The clone carrying this T cell receptor (beta chain) showed up just once. Its antigen is undetermined. Unstimulated Tregs (CD4+CD25+CD127-) and CD4+CD25- non-Tregs were sorted from PBMCs. This sample was taken from a study of Tregs in tolerant kidney transplant recipients. Whole-study findings and limits: Findings come from small patient numbers and require larger validation.

Sequencing used immunoSEQ multiplex PCR; TCRdb keeps in-frame clones, though not all of them. The data contain some 55,000 clones, around 83% of them seen just once; the ten biggest clones take up roughly 5.2%. V was pared by 3 bases and J by 2 bases, with 12 bases between. Germline V lookup: CDR1 SGDLS, CDR2 YYNGEE. This CDR3 region has 15 residues. The TCR was taken from a human donor in good health. Sequenced sample: CD4+ T cells from blood. V gene TRBV9 combines with J gene TRBJ2-1, with D maybe TRBD2 (6 bases). CDR3 in amino acids: CASSATGVPYNEQFF. DNA for the CDR3: TGTGCCAGCAGCGCGACGGGGGTCCCCTACAATGAGCAGTTCTTC.